These 23 T cell receptor beta chains were all obtained from the same sample, sequenced in a study of tumor and adjacent non-tumor tissue in lung cancer. The template was RNA from unsorted bulk tissue. The library came from three nested PCR rounds adapted from ARM-PCR protocols. A single record per CDR3 protein comes from TCRdb applying MiXCR to the multiplex PCR reads. Among 65,000 to 70,000 distinct CDR3 sequences listed, approximately 63% were seen once. The specimen sequenced was lung tumor tissue. These receptors all come from a man in his forties or fifties with non-small cell lung cancer.

The sample holds many counts of this clonotype. The chain employs TRBV6-1 and TRBJ1-4; 10 nucleotides align to TRBD1. The junction had 6 bases not matched to a gene; V was cut back by 6 bases and J by 8 bases. This CDR3 has 14 residues. CDR1 and CDR2 from the germline V gene are MNHNS and SASEGT. In DNA form, the CDR3 reads TGTGCCAGCAGATCGACAGGGGGCGGAGAAAAACTGTTTTTT. Protein product: CASRSTGGGEKLFF.

Turning to this clonotype: At one end, the junction sequence differs from germline, possibly due to a read error. The chain couples TRBV7-9 to TRBJ2-3, with 14 bases lining up with TRBD2. This CDR3 comprises 14 residues. Germline loops: CDR1 SEHNR, CDR2 FQNEAQ (reference sequence). CDR3 sequence reads: CTSRTSGGQDTQYF. CDR3 bases: TGTACCAGTCGGACTAGCGGGGGGCAGGATACGCAGTATTTT. The whole variable domain, remainder taken from reference TRBV7-9 and TRBJ2-3, is DTGVSQNPRHKITKRGQNVTFRCDPISEHNRLYWYRQTLGQGPEFLTYFQNEAQLEKSRLLSDRFSAERPKGSFSTLEIQRTEQGDSAMYLCTSRTSGGQDTQYFGPGTRLTVL.

The rearrangement joins TRBV29-1 to TRBJ2-4, with D tentatively TRBD2 (6 bases). The CDR3 contains 14 residues. The ends were cut back, 4 bases at V and 1 base at J, with 11 bases in the middle. Per germline, CDR1 SQVTM and CDR2 ANQGSEA. DNA for the CDR3: TGCAGCGTTGGGAGGGAAGGGGCCAAAAACATTCAGTACTTC. It encodes CSVGREGAKNIQYF. The complete variable domain, with remaining parts taken from reference TRBV29-1 and TRBJ2-4, reads SAVISQKPSRDICQRGTSLTIQCQVDSQVTMMFWYRQQPGQSLTLIATANQGSEATYESGFVIDKFPISRPNLTFSTLTVSNMSPEDSSIYLCSVGREGAKNIQYFGAGTRLSVL.

The chain combines TRBV5-4 with TRBJ2-7; D possibly corresponds to TRBD2 (5 bases). V was shortened by 2 bases and J by 7 bases, with 13 bases between the two germline ends. Germline loops: CDR1 SGHNT, CDR2 YYREEE (reference sequence). The CDR3 covers 13 residues. The DNA of the CDR3 is TGTGCCAGCAGCTTCCCGGACTCCGGAGAGCAGTACTTC. It specifies CASSFPDSGEQYF.

This clonotype has a count of ten or more. The rearrangement links TRBV20-1 to TRBJ1-5, with D possibly matching TRBD1 (5 bases). Trimming stripped 6 bases from V and 5 bases from J, with 20 bases between. The germline V gene has CDR1 DFQATT and CDR2 SNEGSKA (reference sequence). The CDR3 loop spans 15 amino acids. For the CDR3, the DNA is TGCAGTGCGCCCCCTAAAGACAGAGACTATCAGCCCCAGCATTTT. It is translated as CSAPPKDRDYQPQHF.

Remarks on this clonotype: The junction and the germline gene differ at one end; a read error may be behind it. This sequence joins TRBV4-1 and TRBJ2-7; the D gene is possibly TRBD2 (6 bases). The CDR3 covers 17 residues. Germline V lookup: CDR1 MGHRA, CDR2 YSYEKL. The CDR3 loop reads CASIHPAGGDKTYEQYF. The CDR3 DNA follows: TGCGCCAGCATCCACCCAGCCGGGGGTGACAAGACCTATGAGCAGTACTTC.

Notes on this clonotype: At one end, the junction sequence differs from germline, possibly due to a read error. The V call is TRBV30, the J call TRBJ2-7; no definite D call. The CDR3 totals 11 residues. Germline V gene data show CDR1 as GTSNPN and CDR2 as SVGIG (reference sequence). CDR3 in amino acids: CAWSTNYDQYF. CDR3 in DNA: TGTGCCTGGAGTACCAACTACGACCAGTACTTC.

Details on this clonotype: The conserved closing phenylalanine or tryptophan is absent in this CDR3, likely reflecting a read error. The chain is built from TRBV30 and TRBJ1-5; D is unclear. CDR3 size: 14 residues. V shed 3 bases and J shed 4 bases, with 13 bases lying between them. Germline V gives CDR1 GTSNPN, CDR2 SVGIG (reference sequence). CDR3: CAWSQTTSNQPQHL. The DNA of the CDR3 is TGTGCCTGGAGCCAAACAACAAGTAATCAGCCCCAGCATCTT.

This clonotype turned up a few times. This could be a read error, since a much larger clone is one nucleotide away. J is TRBJ2-3 and V is TRBV4-1, with TRBD1 matching over 8 bases. The germline CDR1 and CDR2 sequences are MGHRA and YSYEKL. The CDR3 has 15 amino acids. The V segment lost 8 bases and the J segment 3 bases; nucleotides outside the gene matches: 10. DNA of the CDR3: TGCGCCAGCCGCTACCGTGGACAGGGAACAGATACGCAGTATTTT. Its translation: CASRYRGQGTDTQYF.

This clonotype was counted a few times. This CDR3 is missing its conserved last phenylalanine or tryptophan, likely due to a read error. The chain joins TRBV6-5 to TRBJ2-1, with D perhaps TRBD2 (6 bases). V lost 5 bases to trimming and J lost 5 bases, with 16 bases between them. CDR3 length equals 15 residues. CDR1 is MNHEY, CDR2 SVGAGI, per germline. The CDR3: CASSDYGGSNNEQFS. The CDR3 DNA reads TGTGCCAGCAGTGACTATGGGGGGTCCAACAATGAGCAGTTCTCC.

This sequence joins TRBV5-8 and TRBJ1-5; possible D gene TRBD1, 6 bases. Germline values: CDR1 SGHTS, CDR2 YDEGEE. The CDR3 loop spans 14 amino acids. Trimming cost V 4 bases and J 9 bases, with 17 bases left between them. CDR3 sequence: CASSVYRDNLPQHF. The CDR3 coding sequence is TGTGCCAGCAGCGTATACAGGGACAATTTGCCCCAGCATTTT.

This clonotype was seen repeatedly, ten times or more. The rearrangement uses TRBV6-5 and TRBJ1-1; maybe TRBD1 (5 bases). CDR3 length: 14 residues. V lost 2 bases, J lost 6 bases, and 13 bases lay in between. CDR1 is MNHEY and CDR2 is SVGAGI in the germline V gene. CDR3 sequence reads: CASSYTSGGAEAFF. The DNA of the CDR3 is TGTGCCAGCAGTTACACCTCCGGGGGGGCTGAAGCTTTCTTT.

This clonotype was picked up many times. The chain uses TRBV20-1 and TRBJ2-1, with D possibly being TRBD2 (5 bases). Germline CDR1 is DFQATT and CDR2 is SNEGSKA (reference sequence). The CDR3 contains 15 residues. Trimming removed 5 bases at V and 3 bases at J, with 17 bases between. The CDR3, as DNA: TGCAGTGCTCCTAGCCAATTCGGCCACTACAATGAGCAGTTCTTC. Amino acid sequence: CSAPSQFGHYNEQFF.

Remarks on this clonotype: One end of the junction fails to match germline, which may point to a read error. CDR3 sequence (DNA): TGTGCCAACAGTCTAGCGGGAGAGGGTTATGAAAAACTGTTTTTT. Protein product: CANSLAGEGYEKLFF. The chain joins TRBV12-3 or TRBV12-4 to TRBJ1-4; D unresolved. The CDR3 contains 15 residues.

This clonotype occurred many times. The rearrangement links TRBV5-4 to TRBJ2-7; TRBD1 might be the D (6 bases). V dropped 4 bases and J dropped 4 bases, with 18 bases sitting between them. The CDR3 runs to 15 residues. Germline-derived CDR1 and CDR2 are SGHNT and YYREEE (reference sequence). CDR3: CASSLGGHSTYEQYF. The CDR3 DNA sequence: TGTGCCAGCAGCCTAGGGGGACACTCCACGTACGAGCAGTACTTC.

To note about this clonotype: A far larger clone is a single base away, which makes a read error likely. The chain couples TRBV5-6 to TRBJ2-2; no clear D. In germline, CDR1 is SGHDT, CDR2 YYEEEE. The CDR3 sequence is 14 residues long. CDR3 nucleotides: TGTACCAGCAGCCTAACTCGAAACACCGGGGAGCTGTTTTTT. Encoded protein: CTSSLTRNTGELFF.

In regard to this clonotype: The conserved final phenylalanine or tryptophan is absent from the CDR3, which likely points to a read error. The chain uses TRBV5-1 and TRBJ2-5; TRBD1 or TRBD2 may be the D gene (6 bases each). The CDR3 sequence is 15 residues long. Germline values: CDR1 SGHRS, CDR2 YFSETQ. V was cut by 4 bases and J by 1 base, with 14 bases left in between. This chain's CDR3 is CASSPGAGPQETQYL. The CDR3 region has the DNA TGCGCCAGCAGCCCGGGGGCAGGGCCCCAAGAGACCCAGTACCTC.

This rearrangement joins TRBV14 to TRBJ2-1; the match to TRBD2 covers 8 bases. J lost 0 bases, V lost 7 bases, and 8 bases had no gene match. This CDR3 is built from 16 residues. CDR1 and CDR2 from the germline V gene are SGHDN and FVKESK. CDR3 coding DNA: TGTGCCAGCAACCTTCCAGCGGGGGCCTCCTACAATGAGCAGTTCTTC. Translating it yields CASNLPAGASYNEQFF. Full variable domain (outside the CDR3, taken from reference TRBV14 and TRBJ2-1): EAGVTQFPSHSVIEKGQTVTLRCDPISGHDNLYWYRRVMGKEIKFLLHFVKESKQDESGMPNNRFLAERTGGTYSTLKVQPAELEDSGVYFCASNLPAGASYNEQFFGPGTRLTVL.

Details on this clonotype: A much bigger clone sits one base away, suggesting this may be a read error. The chain couples TRBV18 to TRBJ2-7; no firm D call. CDR3 length: 13 amino acids. Germline values: CDR1 KGHSH, CDR2 LQKENI. Between the trimmed V and J ends, which lost 5 bases and 2 bases, there was a span of 10 bases. DNA of the CDR3: TGTGCCAGCTCATCTTTTCCGCCCTACGAGCAGTACTTC. Protein sequence: CASSSFPPYEQYF.

The chain recombines TRBV11-3 with TRBJ2-3, with 7 bases fitting TRBD2. The CDR3 is 16 residues long. CDR1 SGHNT and CDR2 YENEEA come from the germline V gene. CDR3 DNA sequence: TGTGCAAGTAGCCCAGGGATTAGCGGGTTTGCAGATACGCAGTATTTT. Translated: CASSPGISGFADTQYF.

The V and J genes are TRBV20-1 and TRBJ1-2; 11 nucleotides match TRBD1. V dropped 8 bases and J dropped 3; count of bases not matched to a gene: 8. Looked up from germline, CDR1 is DFQATT and CDR2 is SNEGSKA (reference sequence). This CDR3 has 14 amino acids. The CDR3 loop is CSTGQGAQDYGYTF. The CDR3 region has the DNA TGCAGTACTGGACAGGGGGCGCAGGACTATGGCTACACCTTC.

This clonotype was seen more than once but under ten times. The gene calls are TRBV5-1 and TRBJ2-2, with D perhaps given as TRBD1 or TRBD2 (5 bases each). This CDR3 is 16 amino acids long. Germline V gene lookup returns CDR1 SGHRS and CDR2 YFSETQ. V was shortened by 0 bases and J by 4 bases, with 13 bases between the two germline ends. CDR3 sequence: CASSLAPGSGTGELFF. The CDR3 bases are TGCGCCAGCAGCTTGGCCCCAGGGAGCGGCACCGGGGAGCTGTTTTTT. The variable domain in full, with the rest retrieved from reference TRBV5-1 and TRBJ2-2, is KAGVTQTPRYLIKTRGQQVTLSCSPISGHRSVSWYQQTPGQGLQFLFEYFSETQRNKGNFPGRFSGRQFSNSRSEMNVSTLELGDSALYLCASSLAPGSGTGELFFGEGSRLTVL.

In the case of this clonotype: Germline is not matched at one junction end, which may reflect a read error. The rearrangement uses TRBV11-1 and TRBJ2-1, with 10 bases lining up with TRBD2. CDR3 length equals 15 residues. CDR1 and CDR2 (germline): SGHAT, FQDESV (reference sequence). CDR3 amino acids: CASSLGLARGDEQLF. CDR3 nucleotide sequence: TGTGCCAGCAGTTTGGGACTAGCGAGGGGAGATGAGCAGCTCTTC.